Below are 3 T cell receptor beta chains sequenced from a single sample in a study of CD8+ T cells in alopecia areata (dated by TCRdb to 2017 to 2018). The library came from the immunoSEQ multiplex PCR assay. RNA was extracted from all samples and reverse transcribed into cDNA as template for TCR sequencing. TCRdb took over this immuneACCESS table, retaining in-frame rearrangements with V and J assigned. Such tables are incomplete; in checked studies, under half of the missing clones stem from an unresolved V gene, and the remainder is unexplained. The sample has roughly 200,000 clones on record, less than 45% of them singletons. The ten most abundant clones make up about 0.48% of the sample. The intended sense of this specimen's treatment or condition label: oral pan-JAK inhibitor, 5-10 mg twice daily. Sequenced here: CD4+ T cells sorted from blood, sampled around week 34, from a patient treated with tofacitinib. The receptors were sampled from a human donor with alopecia areata.

V gene TRBV19 combines with J gene TRBJ1-5, with TRBD1 as a possible D gene (5 bases). With 6 bases removed from V and 7 bases from J, the gap between germline ends came to 16 bases. Germline values: CDR1 LNHDA, CDR2 SQIVND (reference sequence). This CDR3 is built from 14 residues. The CDR3 sequence: CASRNLGAEQPQHF. DNA of the CDR3: TGTGCCAGTAGGAACCTCGGGGCTGAACAGCCCCAGCATTTT. Drawing the rest from reference TRBV19 and TRBJ1-5, the complete variable domain is DGGITQSPKYLFRKEGQNVTLSCEQNLNHDAMYWYRQDPGQGLRLIYYSQIVNDFQKGDIAEGYSVSREKKESFPLTVTSAQKNPTAFYLCASRNLGAEQPQHFGDGTRLSIL.

The chain combines TRBV4-1 with TRBJ2-3; the match to TRBD2 covers 10 bases. Per germline, CDR1 MGHRA and CDR2 YSYEKL. J was trimmed by 0 bases and V by 1 base; bases with no gene match: 1. The CDR3 is 16 amino acids. The CDR3 region is CASSQASGGSTDTQYF. DNA of the CDR3: TGCGCCAGCAGCCAAGCTAGCGGGGGTAGCACAGATACGCAGTATTTT.

This clone was detected only a few times. The genes are TRBV2 and TRBJ2-6, with D possibly being TRBD1 (5 bases). The CDR3 runs to 15 residues. Per germline, CDR1 SNHLY and CDR2 FYNNEI. Trimming took off 7 bases at V and 1 base at J, with 11 bases between the two ends. The CDR3 DNA sequence: TGTGCCAGCAAACAGGCCTATTCTGGGGCCAACGTCCTGACTTTC. It yields the protein CASKQAYSGANVLTF. Based on the CDR3 plus reference TRBV2 and TRBJ2-6, the full variable domain is EPEVTQTPSHQVTQMGQEVILRCVPISNHLYFYWYRQILGQKVEFLVSFYNNEISEKSEIFDDQFSVERPDGSNFTLKIRSTKLEDSAMYFCASKQAYSGANVLTFGAGSRLTVL.